Detailed here is one T cell receptor (beta chain). Donors were grouped by their self-reported clinical history. This record comes from a study of blood T cell repertoires in COVID-19. Study in general: Donors in the United States, Italy and Spain gave samples during acute or convalescent COVID-19.

This table comes from immunoSEQ multiplex PCR, and its TCRdb copy is limited to in-frame clones, with some not included. The data contain about 300,000 clones, 89% of them seen just once; the ten biggest clones take up under 3.5%. Between the trimmed V and J ends, which lost 6 bases and 4 bases, there was a span of 12 bases. Germline lookup yields CDR1 MNHEY and CDR2 SMNVEV (reference sequence). This CDR3 comprises 13 residues. V gene TRBV27 combines with J gene TRBJ1-1, with D perhaps matching TRBD1 (6 bases). The TCR was taken from a woman aged 45-59 years who had been exposed to COVID-19. The sequenced sample was PBMCs or T cells enriched from blood (not recorded which). CDR3 residues: CASRTGIRTEAFF. CDR3 coding DNA: TGTGCCAGCAGAACAGGGATTCGCACTGAAGCTTTCTTT.